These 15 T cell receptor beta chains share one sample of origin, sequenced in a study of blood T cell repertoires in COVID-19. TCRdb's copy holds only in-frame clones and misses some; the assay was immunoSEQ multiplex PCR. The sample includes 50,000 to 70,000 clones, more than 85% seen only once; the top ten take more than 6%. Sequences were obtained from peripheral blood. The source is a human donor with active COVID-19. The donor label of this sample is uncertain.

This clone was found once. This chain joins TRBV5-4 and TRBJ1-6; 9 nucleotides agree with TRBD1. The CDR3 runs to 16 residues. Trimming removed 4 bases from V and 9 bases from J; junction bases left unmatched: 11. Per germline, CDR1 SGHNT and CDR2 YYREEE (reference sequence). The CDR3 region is CASSVAPGQGSSPLHF. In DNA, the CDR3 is TGTGCCAGCAGCGTAGCACCGGGACAGGGCTCTTCACCCCTCCACTTT.

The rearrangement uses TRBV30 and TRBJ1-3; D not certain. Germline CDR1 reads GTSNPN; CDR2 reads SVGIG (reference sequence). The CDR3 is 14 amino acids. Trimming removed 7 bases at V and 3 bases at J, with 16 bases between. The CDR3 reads CAFQNREVGNTIYF. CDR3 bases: TGTGCCTTCCAGAACCGGGAGGTTGGAAACACCATATATTTT.

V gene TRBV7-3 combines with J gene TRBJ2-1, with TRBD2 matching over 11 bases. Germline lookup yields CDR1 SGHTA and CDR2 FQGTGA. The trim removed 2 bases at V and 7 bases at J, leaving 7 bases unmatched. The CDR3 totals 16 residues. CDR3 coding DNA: TGTGCCAGCAGCTTATTGGGGACTAGCGGAAAGAATGAGCAGTTCTTC. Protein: CASSLLGTSGKNEQFF.

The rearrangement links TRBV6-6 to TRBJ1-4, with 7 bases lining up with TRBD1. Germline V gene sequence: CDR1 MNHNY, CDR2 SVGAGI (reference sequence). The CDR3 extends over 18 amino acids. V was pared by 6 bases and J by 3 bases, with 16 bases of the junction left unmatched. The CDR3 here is CASRRTGTAPTANEKLFF. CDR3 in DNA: TGTGCCAGCAGGCGAACCGGGACAGCCCCAACGGCTAATGAAAAACTGTTTTTT.

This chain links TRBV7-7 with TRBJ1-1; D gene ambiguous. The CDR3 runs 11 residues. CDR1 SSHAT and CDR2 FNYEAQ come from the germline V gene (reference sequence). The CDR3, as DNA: TGTGCTGTCTGGGGAGGCACTGAAGCTTTCTTT. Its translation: CAVWGGTEAFF.

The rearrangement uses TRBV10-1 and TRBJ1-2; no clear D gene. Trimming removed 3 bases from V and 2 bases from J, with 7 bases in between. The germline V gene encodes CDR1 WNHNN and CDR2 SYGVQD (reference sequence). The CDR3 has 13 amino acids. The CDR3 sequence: CASSDNSNYGYTF. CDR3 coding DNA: TGCGCCAGCAGTGATAACAGCAACTATGGCTACACCTTC.

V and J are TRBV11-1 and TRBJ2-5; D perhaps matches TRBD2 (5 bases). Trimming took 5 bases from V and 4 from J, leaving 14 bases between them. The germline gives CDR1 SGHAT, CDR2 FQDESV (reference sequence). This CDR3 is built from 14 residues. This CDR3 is CASSTGSRGETQYF. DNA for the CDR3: TGTGCCAGCAGCACGGGCTCACGGGGAGAGACCCAGTACTTC. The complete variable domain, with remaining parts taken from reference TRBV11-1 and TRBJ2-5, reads EAEVAQSPRYKITEKSQAVAFWCDPISGHATLYWYRQILGQGPELLVQFQDESVVDDSQLPKDRFSAERLKGVDSTLKIQPAELGDSAMYLCASSTGSRGETQYFGPGTRLLVL.

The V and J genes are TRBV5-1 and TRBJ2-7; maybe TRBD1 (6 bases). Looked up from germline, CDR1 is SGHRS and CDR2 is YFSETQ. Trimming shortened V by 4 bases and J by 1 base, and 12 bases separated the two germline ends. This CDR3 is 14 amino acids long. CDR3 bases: TGCGCCAGCAGCCGACAGGCGGATTCCTACGAGCAGTACTTC. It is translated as CASSRQADSYEQYF.

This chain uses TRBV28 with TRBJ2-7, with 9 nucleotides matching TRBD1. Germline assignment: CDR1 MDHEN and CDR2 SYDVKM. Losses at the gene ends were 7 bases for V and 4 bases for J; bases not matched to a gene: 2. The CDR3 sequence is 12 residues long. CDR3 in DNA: TGTGCCAGCACAGGACAGGGGTACGAGCAGTACTTC. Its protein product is CASTGQGYEQYF.

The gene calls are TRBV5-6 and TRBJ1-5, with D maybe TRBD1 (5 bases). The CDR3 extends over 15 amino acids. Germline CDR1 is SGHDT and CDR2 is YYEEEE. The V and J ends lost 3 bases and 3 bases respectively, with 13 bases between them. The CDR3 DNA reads TGTGCCAGCAGCTCGGATAGGGGTGTCAATCAGCCCCAGCATTTT. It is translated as CASSSDRGVNQPQHF.

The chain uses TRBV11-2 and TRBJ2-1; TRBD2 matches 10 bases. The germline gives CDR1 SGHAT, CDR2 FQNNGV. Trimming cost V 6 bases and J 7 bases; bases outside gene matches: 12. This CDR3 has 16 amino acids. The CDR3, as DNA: TGTGCCAGCAGACCCGGGCTAGCGGGGGCGGGGAATGAGCAGTTCTTC. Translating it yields CASRPGLAGAGNEQFF.

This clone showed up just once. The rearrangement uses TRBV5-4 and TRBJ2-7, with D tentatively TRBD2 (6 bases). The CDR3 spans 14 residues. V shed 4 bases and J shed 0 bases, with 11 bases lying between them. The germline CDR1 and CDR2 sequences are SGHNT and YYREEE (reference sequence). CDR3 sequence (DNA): TGTGCCAGCAGCGGGCGGGACTCCTCCTACGAGCAGTACTTC. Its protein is CASSGRDSSYEQYF. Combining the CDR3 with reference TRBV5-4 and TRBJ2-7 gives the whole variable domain ETGVTQSPTHLIKTRGQQVTLRCSSQSGHNTVSWYQQALGQGPQFIFQYYREEENGRGNFPPRFSGLQFPNYSSELNVNALELDDSALYLCASSGRDSSYEQYFGPGTRLTVT.

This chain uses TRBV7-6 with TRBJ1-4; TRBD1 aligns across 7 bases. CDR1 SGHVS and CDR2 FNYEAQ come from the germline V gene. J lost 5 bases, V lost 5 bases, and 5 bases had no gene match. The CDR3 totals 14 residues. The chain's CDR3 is CASSTGTANEKLFF. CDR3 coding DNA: TGTGCCAGCAGCACCGGGACAGCGAATGAAAAACTGTTTTTT.

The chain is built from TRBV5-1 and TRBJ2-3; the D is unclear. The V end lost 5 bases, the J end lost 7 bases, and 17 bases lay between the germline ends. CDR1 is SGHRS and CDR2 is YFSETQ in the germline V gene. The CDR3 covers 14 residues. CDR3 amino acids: CASRLANQQNTQYF. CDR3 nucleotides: TGCGCCAGCAGACTGGCTAACCAACAGAATACGCAGTATTTT.

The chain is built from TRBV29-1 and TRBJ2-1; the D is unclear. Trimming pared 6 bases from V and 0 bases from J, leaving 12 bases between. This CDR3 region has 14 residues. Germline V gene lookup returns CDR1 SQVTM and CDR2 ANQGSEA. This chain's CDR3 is CSVPGRSSYNEQFF. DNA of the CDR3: TGCAGCGTGCCCGGAAGGAGCTCCTACAATGAGCAGTTCTTC.